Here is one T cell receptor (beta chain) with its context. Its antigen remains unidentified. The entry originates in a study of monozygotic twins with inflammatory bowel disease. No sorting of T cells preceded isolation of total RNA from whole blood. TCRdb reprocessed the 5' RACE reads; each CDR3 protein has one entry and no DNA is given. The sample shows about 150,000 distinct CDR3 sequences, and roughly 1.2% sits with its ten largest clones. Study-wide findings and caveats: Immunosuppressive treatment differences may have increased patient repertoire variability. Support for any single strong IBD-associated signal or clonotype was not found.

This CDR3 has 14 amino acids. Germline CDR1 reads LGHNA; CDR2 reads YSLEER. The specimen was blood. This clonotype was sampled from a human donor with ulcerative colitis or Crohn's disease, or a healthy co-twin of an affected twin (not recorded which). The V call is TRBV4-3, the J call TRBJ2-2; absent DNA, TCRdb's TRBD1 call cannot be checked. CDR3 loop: CASSHRGDTGELFF.